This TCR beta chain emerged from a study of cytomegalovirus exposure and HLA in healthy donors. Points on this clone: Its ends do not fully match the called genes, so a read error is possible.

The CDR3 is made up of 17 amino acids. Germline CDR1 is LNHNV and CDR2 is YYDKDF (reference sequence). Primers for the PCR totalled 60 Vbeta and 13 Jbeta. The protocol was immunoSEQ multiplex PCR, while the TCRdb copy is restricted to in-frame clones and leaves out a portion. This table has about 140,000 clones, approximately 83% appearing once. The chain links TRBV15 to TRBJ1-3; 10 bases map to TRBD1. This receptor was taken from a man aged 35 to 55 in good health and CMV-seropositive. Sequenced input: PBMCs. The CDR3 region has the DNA TGTGCCACCAGCCGAGACAGGGGGCAACGCTCTGGAAACACCATATATTTT. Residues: CATSRDRGQRSGNTIYF.